Each of the 24 T cell receptor beta chains below was sequenced from the same sample in a study of cytomegalovirus exposure and HLA in healthy donors. Primers for the PCR totalled 60 Vbeta and 13 Jbeta. The method was immunoSEQ multiplex PCR; TCRdb's version includes in-frame clones alone and lacks a portion of them. The table includes some 98,000 clones, 75% to 85% detected once. The sample comprised PBMCs. Every receptor here comes from a man in his late teens or twenties in good health and CMV-seropositive.

The V and J genes are TRBV6-5 and TRBJ2-5; 11 bases agree with TRBD2. CDR3 size: 15 residues. J lost 2 bases, V lost 5 bases, and 4 bases had no gene match. The germline gives CDR1 MNHEY, CDR2 SVGAGI. The CDR3 region is CASSLGLADQETQYF. CDR3 sequence (DNA): TGTGCCAGCAGTCTGGGACTAGCGGATCAAGAGACCCAGTACTTC.

The J gene is TRBJ2-6, the V gene TRBV27; TRBD1 aligns across 9 bases. The trim removed 4 bases at V and 3 bases at J, leaving 4 bases unmatched. Germline CDR1 reads MNHEY; CDR2 reads SMNVEV (reference sequence). CDR3 length equals 16 residues. The CDR3 region has the DNA TGTGCCAGCAGTTCGGGACAGGGTCGTGGGGCCAACGTCCTGACTTTC. This sequence encodes CASSSGQGRGANVLTF.

The chain links TRBV10-3 to TRBJ1-5; TRBD1 aligns across 7 bases. Germline lookup yields CDR1 ENHRY and CDR2 SYGVKD. The CDR3 has 15 amino acids. V gave up 6 bases and J gave up 1 base; unmatched junction bases: 6. CDR3 in amino acids: CAISPRGPSNQPQHF. The CDR3, as DNA: TGTGCCATCAGCCCGAGGGGGCCGAGCAATCAGCCCCAGCATTTT.

The chain uses TRBV4-1 and TRBJ1-5, with 8 bases aligning to TRBD1. This CDR3 region has 17 residues. V was clipped by 0 bases and J by 4 bases; unmatched bases: 8. The V gene's germline CDR1 is MGHRA and CDR2 YSYEKL. The CDR3 here is CASSQESTGGLNQPQHF. The CDR3 coding sequence is TGCGCCAGCAGCCAAGAATCTACAGGGGGACTTAATCAGCCCCAGCATTTT.

For this clone: Other DNA sequences in the same sample also yield this CDR3. The V call is TRBV5-1, the J call TRBJ2-5; 8 positions agree with TRBD2. Germline CDR1 reads SGHRS; CDR2 reads YFSETQ. There are 16 residues in the CDR3. V was clipped by 0 bases and J by 1 base; unmatched bases: 5. CDR3 DNA sequence: TGCGCCAGCAGCTTGGGTGCGGGGGGCCTCCAAGAGACCCAGTACTTC. Its protein product is CASSLGAGGLQETQYF. Looking up the rest from reference TRBV5-1 and TRBJ2-5 gives the full variable domain: KAGVTQTPRYLIKTRGQQVTLSCSPISGHRSVSWYQQTPGQGLQFLFEYFSETQRNKGNFPGRFSGRQFSNSRSEMNVSTLELGDSALYLCASSLGAGGLQETQYFGPGTRLLVL.

This chain uses TRBV4-1 with TRBJ2-1; tentatively, D is TRBD2 (5 bases). V was shortened by 0 bases and J by 4 bases, with 16 bases between the two germline ends. Germline V lookup: CDR1 MGHRA, CDR2 YSYEKL. This CDR3 region has 17 residues. DNA of the CDR3: TGCGCCAGCAGCCAAGAACCCGACTGGGAGACTTACAATGAGCAGTTCTTC. It codes for CASSQEPDWETYNEQFF.

The rearrangement joins TRBV2 to TRBJ1-5; D gene uncertain. The germline gives CDR1 SNHLY, CDR2 FYNNEI. Trimming stripped 8 bases from V and 2 bases from J, with 16 bases between. This CDR3 region has 15 residues. In nucleotides, the CDR3 is TGTGCCAGCTGCGACACCCCCGGCGGCAATCAGCCCCAGCATTTT. It is translated as CASCDTPGGNQPQHF.

The chain uses TRBV6-5 and TRBJ2-1, with unresolved D. The germline V gene has CDR1 MNHEY and CDR2 SVGAGI. The CDR3 extends over 11 amino acids. V lost 0 bases to trimming and J lost 8 bases, with 2 bases between them. This CDR3 reads CASSYSYEQFF. In DNA form, the CDR3 reads TGTGCCAGCAGTTACTCCTATGAGCAGTTCTTC.

The chain joins TRBV5-1 to TRBJ1-2; D is possibly TRBD1 (6 bases). CDR3 length equals 14 residues. The germline gives CDR1 SGHRS, CDR2 YFSETQ. With 4 bases removed from V and 6 bases from J, the gap between germline ends came to 16 bases. CDR3 sequence: CASSPKGGVNGYTF. CDR3 DNA: TGCGCCAGCAGCCCTAAGGGGGGGGTTAATGGCTACACCTTC.

This clone was picked up a small number of times. The chain combines TRBV7-8 with TRBJ1-6; TRBD1 is a possible D gene (6 bases). The V gene's germline CDR1 is SGHVS and CDR2 FQNEAQ. CDR3 length equals 13 residues. Trimming removed 2 bases from V and 8 bases from J, with 7 bases in between. The CDR3 DNA reads TGTGCCAGCAGCTTAAAGGGGGATTCACCCCTCCACTTT. Protein sequence: CASSLKGDSPLHF. The full variable domain, its missing parts supplied by reference TRBV7-8 and TRBJ1-6, is GAGVSQSPRYKVAKRGQDVALRCDPISGHVSLFWYQQALGQGPEFLTYFQNEAQLDKSGLPSDRFFAERPEGSVSTLKIQRTQQEDSAVYLCASSLKGDSPLHFGNGTRLTVT.

A remark on this clone: The junction departs from germline at one end; a sequencing error may be responsible. This sequence joins TRBV9 and TRBJ2-7; 7 nucleotides line up with TRBD1. This CDR3 contains 14 residues. Germline V gene lookup returns CDR1 SGDLS and CDR2 YYNGEE. This CDR3 is CASSAGGSAYEQCF. The DNA of the CDR3 is TGTGCCAGCAGCGCAGGGGGTAGCGCCTACGAGCAGTGCTTC.

The chain joins TRBV6-4 to TRBJ1-2; 7 nucleotides agree with TRBD1. V was pared by 7 bases and J by 5 bases, with 13 bases of the junction left unmatched. Germline V CDR1 and CDR2: MRHNA, SNTAGT. CDR3 length: 15 residues. CDR3 in amino acids: CASKRSGGTEYGYTF. In DNA, the CDR3 is TGTGCCAGCAAACGTTCAGGGGGAACGGAATATGGCTACACCTTC.

Only one count was recorded for this clone. The gene calls are TRBV19 and TRBJ2-3, with 9 bases fitting TRBD2. Looked up from germline, CDR1 is LNHDA and CDR2 is SQIVND (reference sequence). There are 19 residues in the CDR3. Trimming at V came to 3 bases and at J to 5 bases, leaving 18 bases not matched to a gene. The CDR3 DNA sequence: TGTGCCAGTAGTATGTCCCTAGCGGGGCACAGCCTTTGGGGAGATACGCAGTATTTT. Translation: CASSMSLAGHSLWGDTQYF.

The rearrangement links TRBV9 to TRBJ2-7; D might be TRBD1 (6 bases). Germline lookup yields CDR1 SGDLS and CDR2 YYNGEE. This CDR3 comprises 14 residues. V lost 4 bases, J lost 7 bases, and 18 bases lay in between. The CDR3 DNA reads TGTGCCAGCAGCCCTCCCGGGACACTGAGGGAGCAGTACTTC. Protein sequence: CASSPPGTLREQYF.

The J gene is TRBJ2-7, the V gene TRBV6-1; 8 bases agree with TRBD1. After removal of 2 bases from V and 6 bases from J, the junction contained 9 bases not matched to a gene. The CDR3 is 15 residues long. Looked up from germline, CDR1 is MNHNS and CDR2 is SASEGT. The CDR3 here is CASSEIGQGMGEQYF. As DNA, the CDR3 is TGTGCCAGCAGTGAAATAGGACAGGGTATGGGCGAGCAGTACTTC.

The rearrangement uses TRBV28 and TRBJ1-6, with D maybe TRBD1 (6 bases). Germline V gives CDR1 MDHEN, CDR2 SYDVKM. V was shortened by 4 bases and J by 0 bases, with 13 bases between the two germline ends. The CDR3 is 17 residues long. The CDR3 sequence is CASSSWDTSSYNSPLHF. CDR3 sequence (DNA): TGTGCCAGCAGTTCCTGGGACACGAGCTCCTATAATTCACCCCTCCACTTT.

The CDR3 DNA follows: TGTGCCAGCAGAACGGGGACTAGCGGGGGGGCTGGAACCAAAAACATTCAGTACTTC. Its protein product is CASRTGTSGGAGTKNIQYF. V is TRBV7-2 and J is TRBJ2-4, with 16 bases that match TRBD2. Unmatched junction bases numbered 10, after V lost 6 bases and J lost 2 bases. The germline V gene encodes CDR1 SGHTA and CDR2 FQGNSA. This CDR3 is built from 19 residues. Using reference TRBV7-2 and TRBJ2-4 for the parts outside the CDR3, the full variable domain is GAGVSQSPSNKVTEKGKDVELRCDPISGHTALYWYRQSLGQGLEFLIYFQGNSAPDKSGLPSDRFSAERTGGSVSTLTIQRTQQEDSAVYLCASRTGTSGGAGTKNIQYFGAGTRLSVL.

In its sample, this clone was seen once. The rearrangement uses TRBV27 and TRBJ1-4, with 9 bases lining up with TRBD1. The CDR3 sequence is 17 residues long. Germline CDR1 MNHEY, CDR2 SMNVEV (reference sequence). V lost 3 bases, J lost 8 bases, and 13 bases stayed unmatched. The CDR3, as DNA: TGTGCCAGCAGTTTGGGGGGACAGGGAGCCGTACAGGAAAAACTGTTTTTT. This sequence encodes CASSLGGQGAVQEKLFF.

The chain carries TRBV2 and TRBJ1-5, with 8 bases fitting TRBD1. Per germline, CDR1 SNHLY and CDR2 FYNNEI. With V trimmed by 4 bases and J by 5 bases, 7 bases remained unmatched. The CDR3 covers 15 residues. This CDR3 reads CASSGGTGGHQPQHF. The CDR3 DNA sequence: TGTGCCAGCAGTGGGGGGACAGGCGGTCATCAGCCCCAGCATTTT. The variable domain in full, completed from reference TRBV2 and TRBJ1-5, reads EPEVTQTPSHQVTQMGQEVILRCVPISNHLYFYWYRQILGQKVEFLVSFYNNEISEKSEIFDDQFSVERPDGSNFTLKIRSTKLEDSAMYFCASSGGTGGHQPQHFGDGTRLSIL.

The chain combines TRBV18 with TRBJ1-4; D call uncertain. The CDR3 runs to 15 residues. V gave up 3 bases and J gave up 3 bases, with 11 bases separating them. The germline V gene encodes CDR1 KGHSH and CDR2 LQKENI. The CDR3 DNA sequence: TGTGCCAGCTCACCGGCAGGCATGCCTAATGAAAAACTGTTTTTT. This gives the protein CASSPAGMPNEKLFF.

This sequence joins TRBV5-1 and TRBJ2-5, with 7 bases matching TRBD2. V shed 4 bases and J 2 bases; nucleotides not matched to a gene: 14. The CDR3 extends over 17 amino acids. Germline lookup yields CDR1 SGHRS and CDR2 YFSETQ. The CDR3 DNA reads as TGCGCCAGCAGCGGGGGGGTGGTCCAGCTTGATCAAGAGACCCAGTACTTC. Amino acid sequence: CASSGGVVQLDQETQYF.

In DNA form, the CDR3 reads TGTGCCAGCAGTTCCGGAGCAGTGAGTCCCGGGGAGCTGTTTTTT. Protein: CASSSGAVSPGELFF. This sequence joins TRBV2 and TRBJ2-2; D gene unclear. This CDR3 is 15 amino acids long. The germline CDR1 and CDR2 sequences are SNHLY and FYNNEI. V was pared by 5 bases and J by 6 bases, with 16 bases between.

The chain uses TRBV7-9 and TRBJ1-3; possibly TRBD1 for D (5 bases). The germline V gene encodes CDR1 SEHNR and CDR2 FQNEAQ (reference sequence). V gave up 2 bases and J gave up 4 bases, with 15 bases separating them. The length of the CDR3 is 16 residues. CDR3 nucleotide sequence: TGTGCCAGCAGCTTACTTGGGGGGACGAGGGGAAACACCATATATTTT. Protein sequence: CASSLLGGTRGNTIYF.

CDR3 in DNA: TGTGCCAGCAGCTCCCGGGACAGCGAGGAGACCCAGTACTTC. It yields the protein CASSSRDSEETQYF. This chain joins TRBV7-9 and TRBJ2-5, with TRBD1 identical over 7 bases. Per germline, CDR1 SEHNR and CDR2 FQNEAQ (reference sequence). Germline trimming cut 4 bases from V and 5 bases from J; bases unmatched to any gene: 7. The CDR3 is 14 residues long.